The clone carrying this T cell receptor beta chain was counted at least ten times. Its antigen is not identified. Each CDR3 protein is one row after TCRdb ran MiXCR on the 5' RACE reads. The data hold 200,000 to 300,000 distinct CDR3 sequences, with 6.9% observed a single time. The data are from a study of T cells after yellow fever vaccination. Overall study findings and caveats: Though it reached lower strength, the secondary response hit its peak faster, day 5 versus 15.

V was cut by 6 bases and J by 1 base, with 8 bases left in between. CDR1 and CDR2 from the germline V gene are LGHDT and YNNKEL (reference sequence). This CDR3 is 13 amino acids long. The rearrangement uses TRBV3-1 and TRBJ2-3, with unresolved D. The clonotype comes from a man aged 25-45 years who received the YFV17D yellow fever vaccine. Sample: CD4+ T cells sorted from PBMCs, taken 15 days after the yellow fever booster vaccination. This CDR3 is CASRQDGTDTQYF. For the CDR3, the DNA is TGTGCCAGCAGGCAGGACGGCACAGATACGCAGTATTTT.